This T cell receptor (beta chain) was profiled in a study of cytomegalovirus exposure and HLA in healthy donors. Overall study context: Later, an analysis reported that the 130 or so validation repertoires had used the same platform as the 500 to 800 first-cohort repertoires.

The CDR3 is 13 residues long. V lost 5 bases to trimming and J lost 7 bases, with 12 bases between them. Per the germline V gene, CDR1 is LGHNT and CDR2 is FRNRAP. Clones were read by immunoSEQ multiplex PCR, and TCRdb kept only the in-frame ones, dropping some. Here the sample spans roughly 130,000 clones, 88% being singletons. The sequenced sample consisted of PBMCs. This chain joins TRBV12-5 and TRBJ1-5; the D gene is possibly TRBD1 (5 bases). This clonotype originated in a man under 40 in good health and CMV-seronegative. The CDR3: CASGRGGEQPQHF. CDR3 bases: TGTGCTAGTGGTCGGGGCGGGGAACAGCCCCAGCATTTT.